The 23 T cell receptor beta chains below all came from one sample that was sequenced in a study of shared clonotypes between healthy human individuals. Clones were read by immunoSEQ multiplex PCR, and TCRdb kept only the in-frame ones, dropping some. Among over 2 million clones listed, 85% to 95% were seen once. The sample consisted of naive CD4+ T cells from PBMCs. As to subset: CD45RA+ positively selected. Receptors originate from a man aged 18 to 29 in good health. Some clones in this sample may be carry-over from other donors' samples.

The rearrangement joins TRBV5-4 to TRBJ1-3; the D gene is possibly TRBD1 (5 bases). The CDR3 has 16 residues. V was pared by 0 bases and J by 3 bases, with 13 bases between. In germline, CDR1 is SGHNT, CDR2 YYREEE (reference sequence). The CDR3 spells CASSLGAGRDGNTIYF. CDR3 sequence (DNA): TGTGCCAGCAGCTTGGGTGCAGGGAGGGATGGAAACACCATATATTTT.

V is TRBV28 and J is TRBJ2-4, with 7 bases identical to TRBD1. The V gene's germline CDR1 is MDHEN and CDR2 SYDVKM. J gave up 15 bases and V 3 bases, and 5 bases lay outside the gene matches. CDR3 size: 11 residues. CDR3 sequence: CASSFHRGRYF. The CDR3 DNA is TGTGCCAGCAGTTTCCACAGGGGACGGTACTTC. Filled out from reference TRBV28 and TRBJ2-4, the complete variable domain reads DVKVTQSSRYLVKRTGEKVFLECVQDMDHENMFWYRQDPGLGLRLIYFSYDVKMKEKGDIPEGYSVSREKKERFSLILESASTNQTSMYLCASSFHRGRYFGAGTRLSVL.

This clone has just one count. One junction end does not reproduce the germline sequence, and a read error may be involved. This sequence joins TRBV28 and TRBJ1-3, with TRBD1 matching over 7 bases. CDR1 MDHEN and CDR2 SYDVKM come from the germline V gene. This CDR3 is built from 12 residues. In nucleotides, the CDR3 is TGTGCCAGCCGCCTCAGTGACAGGGAGCATCATTTT. It codes for CASRLSDREHHF.

V is TRBV7-2 and J is TRBJ2-5, with 8 bases matching TRBD2. The V gene's germline CDR1 is SGHTA and CDR2 FQGNSA. Trimming cost V 4 bases and J 5 bases; bases outside gene matches: 6. This CDR3 has 14 amino acids. The DNA for the CDR3 is TGTGCCAGCAGCTCCGGGGGGGTAAAGGAGACCCAGTACTTC. This gives the protein CASSSGGVKETQYF.

Remarks on this clone: The same CDR3 also results from other DNA sequences found in this sample. The chain joins TRBV28 to TRBJ1-2; 9 nucleotides match TRBD1. This CDR3 contains 12 residues. Losses at the gene ends were 3 bases for V and 8 bases for J; bases not matched to a gene: 1. In germline, CDR1 is MDHEN, CDR2 SYDVKM. CDR3 sequence: CASSLTGGGYTF. The CDR3 region has the DNA TGTGCCAGCAGTTTGACAGGGGGAGGCTACACCTTC.

The chain joins TRBV14 to TRBJ1-4; D gene unclear. Trimming removed 6 bases at V and 0 bases at J, with 17 bases between. This CDR3 region has 17 residues. The germline gives CDR1 SGHDN, CDR2 FVKESK. Here the CDR3 reads CASSPFPDEATNEKLFF. CDR3 in DNA: TGTGCCAGCAGTCCTTTCCCCGATGAGGCAACTAATGAAAAACTGTTTTTT.

The CDR3 protein is CASSPRQPQETQYF. The CDR3 DNA reads as TGCGCCAGCAGCCCAAGACAGCCCCAAGAGACCCAGTACTTC. V is TRBV5-1 and J is TRBJ2-5; D possibly corresponds to TRBD1 (5 bases). Germline V gene sequence: CDR1 SGHRS, CDR2 YFSETQ. Trimming shortened V by 4 bases and J by 1 base, and 11 bases separated the two germline ends. This CDR3 is built from 14 residues.

This chain links TRBV10-3 with TRBJ2-7; TRBD1 agrees at 10 bases. Germline V CDR1 and CDR2: ENHRY, SYGVKD. V lost 6 bases and J lost 2; bases outside the gene matches: 7. CDR3 length equals 15 residues. This CDR3 reads CAIRDRTGGTYEQYF. DNA for the CDR3: TGTGCCATCAGGGACCGGACAGGGGGAACCTACGAGCAGTACTTC.

The chain combines TRBV6-5 with TRBJ2-3; tentatively, D is TRBD1 (6 bases). The CDR3 sequence is 16 residues long. Trimming cost V 3 bases and J 2 bases, with 15 bases left between them. Looked up from germline, CDR1 is MNHEY and CDR2 is SVGAGI. CDR3 protein: CASSYTLNRDTDTQYF. Here the CDR3 DNA reads TGTGCCAGCAGTTATACCCTAAACAGGGACACAGATACGCAGTATTTT.

The J gene is TRBJ1-1, the V gene TRBV6-1, with D maybe TRBD1 (5 bases). V dropped 9 bases and J dropped 8 bases, with 13 bases sitting between them. The CDR3 runs 11 residues. Germline lookup yields CDR1 MNHNS and CDR2 SASEGT. The CDR3: CASIRGVEAFF. CDR3 nucleotides: TGTGCCAGTATTCGGGGCGTGGAAGCTTTCTTT.

The chain links TRBV5-1 to TRBJ1-1; weak D call: TRBD1 (6 bases). CDR3 length: 15 amino acids. Trimming left V 4 bases short and J 2 bases short, with 15 bases between. Germline CDR1 is SGHRS and CDR2 is YFSETQ. DNA of the CDR3: TGCGCCAGCAGCGCCCGGGAGGGGGTTAACACTGAAGCTTTCTTT. It specifies CASSAREGVNTEAFF.

This chain uses TRBV9 with TRBJ2-1; 13 positions match TRBD2. V was clipped by 0 bases and J by 4 bases; unmatched bases: 7. CDR1 and CDR2 from the germline V gene are SGDLS and YYNGEE. The CDR3 totals 18 residues. CDR3 nucleotides: TGTGCCAGCAGCGTAGAGGCTACGGGACTAGCGGGGTACAATGAGCAGTTCTTC. It is translated as CASSVEATGLAGYNEQFF.

The chain combines TRBV19 with TRBJ1-2, with TRBD1 matching over 7 bases. Germline values: CDR1 LNHDA, CDR2 SQIVND (reference sequence). V lost 1 base, J lost 7 bases, and 3 bases stayed unmatched. The CDR3 is made up of 13 amino acids. The DNA for the CDR3 is TGTGCCAGTAGTATAGCCCACAGGGGTGGCTACACCTTC. Translated: CASSIAHRGGYTF.

Only one count was recorded for this clone. The chain links TRBV4-3 to TRBJ2-7; possibly TRBD2 for D (5 bases). Trimming took 0 bases from V and 7 from J, leaving 10 bases between them. CDR3 length equals 13 residues. Germline lookup yields CDR1 LGHNA and CDR2 YSLEER. The CDR3 nucleotides are TGCGCCAGCAGCCAAGATACGGGGATTGAGCAGTACTTC. Translated: CASSQDTGIEQYF.

The CDR3 DNA is TGTGCCAGCAGCCCCGTCATGCATCCTAGCGGGAGGGAGGATACGCAGTATTTT. It yields the protein CASSPVMHPSGREDTQYF. This chain connects TRBV28 to TRBJ2-3, with 12 bases matching TRBD2. Germline lookup yields CDR1 MDHEN and CDR2 SYDVKM. The CDR3 is 18 amino acids. J gave up 6 bases and V 6 bases, and 16 bases lay outside the gene matches.

The chain has TRBV4-1 and TRBJ1-1, with 10 nucleotides matching TRBD1. J gave up 11 bases and V 0 bases, and 9 bases lay outside the gene matches. CDR1 is MGHRA, CDR2 YSYEKL, per germline. The CDR3 spans 15 residues. CDR3 bases: TGCGCCAGCAGCCAAGATTGGACAGGGGGTTATCGGGCTTTCTTT. Translated: CASSQDWTGGYRAFF.

This clone was seen a single time. The chain uses TRBV7-6 and TRBJ2-3; no firm D call. CDR1 is SGHVS and CDR2 is FNYEAQ in the germline V gene. The CDR3 sequence is 12 residues long. The ends were cut back, 5 bases at V and 2 bases at J, with 5 bases in the middle. CDR3 in amino acids: CASSPHTDTQYF. In DNA form, the CDR3 reads TGTGCCAGCAGCCCACACACAGATACGCAGTATTTT.

J is TRBJ1-1 and V is TRBV10-3; D is undetermined. The germline V gene encodes CDR1 ENHRY and CDR2 SYGVKD. There are 13 residues in the CDR3. V shed 9 bases and J shed 1 base, with 12 bases lying between them. CDR3 DNA: TGTGCCATTCACCCCTTAGGGAACACTGAAGCTTTCTTT. This sequence encodes CAIHPLGNTEAFF.

The chain uses TRBV19 and TRBJ2-3; maybe TRBD2 (5 bases). In germline, CDR1 is LNHDA, CDR2 SQIVND (reference sequence). V was pared by 3 bases and J by 6 bases, with 13 bases between. The CDR3 runs 14 residues. In DNA form, the CDR3 reads TGTGCCAGTAGTATGGCGGGTCGTGAGGATACGCAGTATTTT. This translates into CASSMAGREDTQYF.

V gene TRBV9 combines with J gene TRBJ2-1, with 9 nucleotides matching TRBD2. V shed 5 bases and J 6 bases; nucleotides not matched to a gene: 3. The CDR3 is 13 amino acids. Germline CDR1 is SGDLS and CDR2 is YYNGEE. The CDR3 nucleotides are TGTGCCAGCAGGCGGGAGGGCCGCAATGAGCAGTTCTTC. Translated, it gives CASRREGRNEQFF. Looking up the rest from reference TRBV9 and TRBJ2-1 gives the full variable domain: DSGVTQTPKHLITATGQRVTLRCSPRSGDLSVYWYQQSLDQGLQFLIQYYNGEERAKGNILERFSAQQFPDLHSELNLSSLELGDSALYFCASRREGRNEQFFGPGTRLTVL.

J is TRBJ2-4 and V is TRBV20-1; D ambiguous. From germline, CDR1 is DFQATT and CDR2 SNEGSKA (reference sequence). The CDR3 contains 11 residues. Between the trimmed V and J ends, which lost 5 bases and 5 bases, there was a span of 7 bases. CDR3: CSADRENIQYF. DNA for the CDR3: TGCAGTGCTGATAGGGAAAACATTCAGTACTTC.

The CDR3 DNA reads TGTGCCAGCAGCCCTACATGGAGCGCCTACGAGCAGTACTTC. It codes for CASSPTWSAYEQYF. V is TRBV9 and J is TRBJ2-7; D gene unclear. The V gene lost 4 bases and the J gene lost 2 bases, with 13 bases spanning the gap. The CDR3 extends over 14 amino acids. Germline assignment: CDR1 SGDLS and CDR2 YYNGEE.

This clone has just a few counts. The rearrangement uses TRBV6-4 and TRBJ1-5; 7 nucleotides match TRBD1. The CDR3 is 14 amino acids. With 6 bases clipped from V and 6 bases from J, the junction kept 8 bases outside the gene matches. The V gene's germline CDR1 is MRHNA and CDR2 SNTAGT. CDR3 in amino acids: CASRYDRVPQPQHF. CDR3 sequence (DNA): TGTGCCAGCAGATACGACAGGGTCCCTCAGCCCCAGCATTTT.